A single sample gave rise to the 32 T cell receptor beta chains below, sequenced in a study of CD8 T cells in ankylosing spondylitis. Using its own MiXCR run on the 5' RACE reads, TCRdb lists one record per CDR3 protein. The sample yields approximately 28,000 distinct CDR3 sequences, 7.9% seen once. Material for sequencing was blood. The receptors stem from a male donor with ankylosing spondylitis or in good health (not recorded which).

This clonotype was recorded a few times. The junction and the germline gene differ at one end; a read error may be behind it. The chain is built from TRBV5-1 and TRBJ2-1; no clear D. CDR1 is SGHRS, CDR2 YFSETQ, per germline. The CDR3 spans 13 residues. The CDR3 DNA reads as TGCGCCAGCAGATTGGAACTCGTTGATGAGCAGTTCTTC. It specifies CASRLELVDEQFF.

Only a few counts were recorded for this clonotype. CDR3 nucleotide sequence: TGTGCCAGCAGTTGGGGACTAGCCTGGAGCTCCTACGAGCAGTACGTC. It codes for CASSWGLAWSSYEQYV. V gene TRBV6-2 or TRBV6-3 combines with J gene TRBJ2-7, with 9 bases aligning to TRBD2. Germline V CDR1 and CDR2: MNHEY, SVGEGT. This CDR3 is 16 amino acids long. The junction had 7 bases not matched to a gene; V was cut back by 4 bases and J by 0 bases.

The gene calls are TRBV7-2 and TRBJ2-5, with D perhaps matching TRBD1 (5 bases). V lost 1 base to trimming and J lost 5 bases, with 11 bases between them. Germline CDR1 is SGHTA and CDR2 is FQGNSA. The CDR3 sequence is 14 residues long. The DNA of the CDR3 is TGTGCCAGCAGCTTAGGGGGCTCTGGGGAGACCCAGTACTTC. This sequence encodes CASSLGGSGETQYF.

This clonotype was detected ten times or more. The V call is TRBV20-1, the J call TRBJ2-7, with D tentatively TRBD1 or TRBD2 (6 bases each). The V gene lost 0 bases and the J gene lost 3 bases, with 12 bases spanning the gap. From germline, CDR1 is DFQATT and CDR2 SNEGSKA (reference sequence). This CDR3 contains 14 residues. The CDR3 DNA follows: TGCAGTGCTAGAGATATGGGGGGCCGCTACGAGCAGTACTTC. Protein: CSARDMGGRYEQYF.

The chain joins TRBV6-2 or TRBV6-3 to TRBJ2-1; D remains ambiguous. This CDR3 has 11 residues. Germline-derived CDR1 and CDR2 are MNHEY and SVGEGT. V lost 5 bases and J lost 6, with 5 bases in between. The chain's CDR3 is CASSISNEQFF. DNA of the CDR3: TGTGCCAGCAGTATTAGCAATGAGCAGTTCTTC.

The CDR3 protein is CASSDQASNQPQHF. In DNA form, the CDR3 reads TGTGCCAGTAGCGACCAGGCGAGCAATCAGCCCCAGCATTTT. The chain couples TRBV19 to TRBJ1-5; the D is unclear. Germline lookup yields CDR1 LNHDA and CDR2 SQIVND (reference sequence). The CDR3 covers 14 residues. V shed 6 bases and J shed 1 base, with 10 bases lying between them. Full variable domain (outside the CDR3, taken from reference TRBV19 and TRBJ1-5): DGGITQSPKYLFRKEGQNVTLSCEQNLNHDAMYWYRQDPGQGLRLIYYSQIVNDFQKGDIAEGYSVSREKKESFPLTVTSAQKNPTAFYLCASSDQASNQPQHFGDGTRLSIL.

This chain joins TRBV9 and TRBJ2-4; the D is unclear. The CDR3 runs to 19 residues. From germline, CDR1 is SGDLS and CDR2 YYNGEE. V dropped 0 bases and J dropped 0 bases, with 19 bases sitting between them. In nucleotides, the CDR3 is TGTGCCAGCAGCGTAGGTGGGGTGAGCGAGACGGGAGCCAAAAACATTCAGTACTTC. Translation gives CASSVGGVSETGAKNIQYF.

This clonotype was seen more than once but under ten times. The genes are TRBV20-1 and TRBJ2-2; no clear D gene. The germline V and J ends were trimmed by 3 bases and 0 bases, with 5 bases remaining between them. Germline-derived CDR1 and CDR2 are DFQATT and SNEGSKA (reference sequence). The length of the CDR3 is 13 residues. CDR3 coding DNA: TGCAGTGCTAGTTGGCCGAACACCGGGGAGCTGTTTTTT. Encoded protein: CSASWPNTGELFF.

This clonotype was observed at least ten times. The J gene is TRBJ2-7, the V gene TRBV20-1; D is possibly TRBD2 (5 bases). The CDR3 totals 14 residues. Looked up from germline, CDR1 is DFQATT and CDR2 is SNEGSKA (reference sequence). The germline V and J ends were trimmed by 6 bases and 3 bases, with 18 bases remaining between them. The CDR3 here is CSADPRGSGYEQYF. Written as DNA, the CDR3 is TGCAGTGCCGATCCGAGAGGGTCCGGCTACGAGCAGTACTTC.

V and J are TRBV5-1 and TRBJ2-5; 7 positions match TRBD2. CDR1 is SGHRS and CDR2 is YFSETQ in the germline V gene. V gave up 4 bases and J gave up 5 bases; unmatched junction bases: 8. The CDR3 has 14 amino acids. The CDR3 here is CASSVGLDLETQYF. CDR3 sequence (DNA): TGCGCCAGCAGCGTCGGACTAGATTTGGAGACCCAGTACTTC.

The genes are TRBV10-3 and TRBJ2-3; D not resolved. Trimming left V 4 bases short and J 5 bases short, with 7 bases between. This CDR3 spans 12 amino acids. Per germline, CDR1 ENHRY and CDR2 SYGVKD. CDR3 sequence reads: CAISGAQDTQYF. The DNA for the CDR3 is TGTGCCATCAGTGGGGCCCAAGATACGCAGTATTTT.

This clonotype has just one count. This chain uses TRBV20-1 with TRBJ2-6; D ambiguous. With 7 bases removed from V and 0 bases from J, the gap between germline ends came to 16 bases. The CDR3 consists of 16 residues. Germline V gene sequence: CDR1 DFQATT, CDR2 SNEGSKA (reference sequence). Written as DNA, the CDR3 is TGCAGTGTTTCCCTTATCGGAAGCTCTGGGGCCAACGTCCTGACTTTC. Translating it yields CSVSLIGSSGANVLTF.

V usage is TRBV6-1 and J usage is TRBJ2-2, with a possible D match to TRBD2 (6 bases). This CDR3 comprises 14 residues. CDR1 is MNHNS and CDR2 is SASEGT in the germline V gene. V lost 7 bases and J lost 0, with 9 bases in between. The CDR3 reads CASKGGTNTGELFF. The CDR3, as DNA: TGTGCCAGCAAGGGCGGGACGAACACCGGGGAGCTGTTTTTT.

This clonotype has just a few counts. This chain joins TRBV20-1 and TRBJ1-6; TRBD1 is a possible D gene (5 bases). This CDR3 has 14 amino acids. Germline assignment: CDR1 DFQATT and CDR2 SNEGSKA (reference sequence). V was cut by 0 bases and J by 4 bases, with 7 bases left in between. The CDR3 spells CSAREGPYNSPLHF. DNA for the CDR3: TGCAGTGCTAGAGAGGGGCCTTATAATTCACCCCTCCACTTT.

CDR3 region: CAWSTDRVSTDTQYF. The CDR3 nucleotides read TGTGCCTGGAGTACGGACAGGGTTAGCACAGATACGCAGTATTTT. The chain is built from TRBV30 and TRBJ2-3, with TRBD1 matching 8 bases. V was clipped by 2 bases and J by 0 bases; unmatched bases: 4. The length of the CDR3 is 15 residues. Germline V gives CDR1 GTSNPN, CDR2 SVGIG (reference sequence).

The rearrangement links TRBV3-1 to TRBJ2-3; 7 positions match TRBD1. CDR3 length: 15 amino acids. J was trimmed by 3 bases and V by 0 bases; bases with no gene match: 3. Germline CDR1 LGHDT, CDR2 YNNKEL (reference sequence). CDR3 bases: TGTGCCAGCAGCCAAGATCAGGGGGAGACAGATACGCAGTATTTT. This codes for CASSQDQGETDTQYF.

This clonotype was found once. The rearrangement uses TRBV20-1 and TRBJ2-2, with D perhaps matching TRBD1 or TRBD2 (6 bases each). Germline CDR1 reads DFQATT; CDR2 reads SNEGSKA (reference sequence). The CDR3 covers 14 residues. V lost 4 bases to trimming and J lost 5 bases, with 14 bases between them. CDR3 DNA sequence: TGCAGTGCTAAGAGTGGAGGGGGGACCGGGGAGCTGTTTTTT. Protein sequence: CSAKSGGGTGELFF.

This clonotype was found many times. CDR3 nucleotides: TGTGCCAGCAGTCCGGCCCGGGAGAAAGAGACCCAGTACTTC. Translated, it gives CASSPAREKETQYF. The genes are TRBV12-3 or TRBV12-4 and TRBJ2-5, with D possibly TRBD2 on 6 matching bases. The CDR3 is 14 residues long. V was pared by 5 bases and J by 3 bases, with 13 bases between.

In this sample, this clonotype turned up a few times. CDR3: CASSVSSAPYNEQFF. Written as DNA, the CDR3 is TGTGCCAGCAGCGTCTCCAGCGCCCCCTACAATGAGCAGTTCTTC. The rearrangement joins TRBV9 to TRBJ2-1; D remains ambiguous. V shed 2 bases and J shed 2 bases, with 11 bases lying between them. The germline CDR1 and CDR2 sequences are SGDLS and YYNGEE. The CDR3 runs 15 residues. The variable domain in full, completed from reference TRBV9 and TRBJ2-1, reads DSGVTQTPKHLITATGQRVTLRCSPRSGDLSVYWYQQSLDQGLQFLIQYYNGEERAKGNILERFSAQQFPDLHSELNLSSLELGDSALYFCASSVSSAPYNEQFFGPGTRLTVL.

This clonotype appeared many times. The chain carries TRBV6-4 and TRBJ1-5; D gene uncertain. The CDR3 is made up of 15 amino acids. The V gene lost 4 bases and the J gene lost 1 base, with 11 bases spanning the gap. Germline V gene data show CDR1 as MRHNA and CDR2 as SNTAGT. The CDR3 sequence is CASSGPKVSNQPQHF. The CDR3 DNA reads TGTGCCAGCAGTGGGCCCAAGGTGAGCAATCAGCCCCAGCATTTT.

This clonotype was recorded a few times. V gene TRBV29-1 combines with J gene TRBJ2-7; possible D gene TRBD1, 7 bases. The germline CDR1 and CDR2 sequences are SQVTM and ANQGSEA. The V gene lost 5 bases and the J gene lost 7 bases, with 30 bases spanning the gap. The CDR3 is 17 residues long. As DNA, the CDR3 is TGCAGCGTTATCCCCGGGCGGGACAGCCCTTTGACGGGGGAGCAGTACTTC. Translating gives CSVIPGRDSPLTGEQYF.

The chain combines TRBV3-1 with TRBJ2-5, with D uncertain. This CDR3 has 14 residues. CDR1 is LGHDT and CDR2 is YNNKEL in the germline V gene (reference sequence). Between the trimmed V and J ends, which lost 1 base and 4 bases, there was a span of 10 bases. For the CDR3, the DNA is TGTGCCAGCAGCCAAGTCCGCGGCCCAGAGACCCAGTACTTC. Residues: CASSQVRGPETQYF.

There are many counts of this clonotype. The chain employs TRBV12-3 or TRBV12-4 and TRBJ1-3; TRBD1 agrees at 7 bases. J was trimmed by 2 bases and V by 5 bases; bases with no gene match: 3. This CDR3 contains 14 residues. As DNA, the CDR3 is TGTGCCAGCAGTCCCGGGACAGCTGGAAACACCATATATTTT. It specifies CASSPGTAGNTIYF.

The table lists this clonotype with many counts. The rearrangement uses TRBV20-1 and TRBJ2-1; D is tentatively TRBD1 or TRBD2 (6 bases each). Trimming stripped 6 bases from V and 9 bases from J, with 18 bases between. The V gene's germline CDR1 is DFQATT and CDR2 SNEGSKA (reference sequence). The CDR3 totals 13 residues. CDR3 sequence reads: CSAPRVRGAEQFF. For the CDR3, the DNA is TGCAGTGCCCCCCGGGTTAGGGGGGCTGAGCAGTTCTTC.

This chain links TRBV30 with TRBJ1-3, with D unclear. Germline CDR1 reads GTSNPN; CDR2 reads SVGIG (reference sequence). Deletions cut 2 bases from V and 0 bases from J, with 8 bases between. CDR3 length: 14 residues. CDR3 coding DNA: TGTGCCTGGAGTTGGGGTGGCTCTGGAAACACCATATATTTT. It yields the protein CAWSWGGSGNTIYF.

This clonotype was detected many times. This rearrangement joins TRBV5-1 to TRBJ2-3; D uncertain. This CDR3 is built from 12 residues. Germline V lookup: CDR1 SGHRS, CDR2 YFSETQ. Trimming took off 1 base at V and 5 bases at J, with 5 bases between the two ends. Written as DNA, the CDR3 is TGCGCCAGCAGCTTGAGTGGAGATACGCAGTATTTT. This translates into CASSLSGDTQYF. The full variable domain, in which reference TRBV5-1 and TRBJ2-3 provide the parts outside the CDR3, is KAGVTQTPRYLIKTRGQQVTLSCSPISGHRSVSWYQQTPGQGLQFLFEYFSETQRNKGNFPGRFSGRQFSNSRSEMNVSTLELGDSALYLCASSLSGDTQYFGPGTRLTVL.

V and J are TRBV12-3 or TRBV12-4 and TRBJ2-1, with 9 positions matching TRBD1. V gave up 8 bases and J gave up 9 bases; unmatched junction bases: 5. The CDR3 contains 12 residues. CDR3 loop: CASDRGGVEQFF. DNA of the CDR3: TGTGCCAGCGACAGGGGGGGGGTTGAGCAGTTCTTC.

This clonotype was seen only a few times. V and J are TRBV29-1 and TRBJ2-7; D unresolved. This CDR3 has 11 amino acids. The germline CDR1 and CDR2 sequences are SQVTM and ANQGSEA. V shed 6 bases and J shed 4 bases, with 10 bases lying between them. The CDR3 DNA follows: TGCAGCGTGGTGTATAGGTACGAGCAGTACTTC. Its protein product is CSVVYRYEQYF.

The chain employs TRBV25-1 and TRBJ2-5; a weak D match, TRBD2 (5 bases). From germline, CDR1 is MGHDK and CDR2 SYGVNS. This CDR3 contains 13 residues. V dropped 1 base and J dropped 4 bases, with 7 bases sitting between them. The chain's CDR3 is CASSEWAGETQYF. The CDR3 DNA reads TGTGCCAGCAGTGAATGGGCGGGAGAGACCCAGTACTTC.

The V and J genes are TRBV5-1 and TRBJ2-5; 7 bases fit TRBD1. Germline assignment: CDR1 SGHRS and CDR2 YFSETQ. The CDR3 has 15 residues. Unmatched junction bases numbered 10, after V lost 4 bases and J lost 4 bases. Here the CDR3 reads CASSATGQAGETQYF. DNA of the CDR3: TGCGCCAGCAGCGCCACTGGACAGGCAGGAGAGACCCAGTACTTC.

This clonotype was recorded at least ten times. The CDR3 DNA follows: TGTGCCAGCAGCCTAGGACTGGATACGCAGTATTTT. It is translated as CASSLGLDTQYF. The chain recombines TRBV7-3 with TRBJ2-3; D perhaps matches TRBD2 (5 bases). This CDR3 spans 12 amino acids. Looked up from germline, CDR1 is SGHTA and CDR2 is FQGTGA. V was shortened by 5 bases and J by 6 bases, with 9 bases between the two germline ends.

This clonotype has only a few counts. The chain is built from TRBV4-3 and TRBJ2-3; 13 bases align to TRBD2. Germline V lookup: CDR1 LGHNA, CDR2 YSLEER. CDR3 length: 17 residues. The ends lost 2 bases at V and 1 base at J; junction bases unmatched: 3. CDR3 in DNA: TGCGCCAGCAGCCAAACTAGCGGGGGGGCGGGCACAGATACGCAGTATTTT. Protein sequence: CASSQTSGGAGTDTQYF.